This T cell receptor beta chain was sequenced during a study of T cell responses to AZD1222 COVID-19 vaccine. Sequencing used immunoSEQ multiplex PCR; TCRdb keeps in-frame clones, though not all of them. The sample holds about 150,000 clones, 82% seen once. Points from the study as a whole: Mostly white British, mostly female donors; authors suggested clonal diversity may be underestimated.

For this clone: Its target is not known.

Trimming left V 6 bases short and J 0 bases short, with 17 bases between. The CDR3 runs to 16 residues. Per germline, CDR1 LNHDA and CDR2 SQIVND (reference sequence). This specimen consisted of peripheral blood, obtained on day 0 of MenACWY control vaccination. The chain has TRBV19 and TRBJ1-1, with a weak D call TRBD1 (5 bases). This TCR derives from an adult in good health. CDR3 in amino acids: CASRPRQTPLNTEAFF. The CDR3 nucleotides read TGTGCCAGTAGACCCAGACAGACTCCTCTGAACACTGAAGCTTTCTTT.